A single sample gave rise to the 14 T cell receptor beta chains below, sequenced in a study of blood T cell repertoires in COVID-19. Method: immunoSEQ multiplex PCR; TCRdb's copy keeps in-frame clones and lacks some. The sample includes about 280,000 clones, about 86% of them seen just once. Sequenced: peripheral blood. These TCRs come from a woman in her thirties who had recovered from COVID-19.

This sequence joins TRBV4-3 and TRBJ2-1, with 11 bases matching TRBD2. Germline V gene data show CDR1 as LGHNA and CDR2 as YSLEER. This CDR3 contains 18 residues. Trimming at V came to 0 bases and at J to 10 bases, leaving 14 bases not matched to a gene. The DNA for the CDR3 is TGCGCCAGCAGCCAAGAAATAGAGCGACTAGCGGGATTCATGGAGCAGTTCTTC. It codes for CASSQEIERLAGFMEQFF.

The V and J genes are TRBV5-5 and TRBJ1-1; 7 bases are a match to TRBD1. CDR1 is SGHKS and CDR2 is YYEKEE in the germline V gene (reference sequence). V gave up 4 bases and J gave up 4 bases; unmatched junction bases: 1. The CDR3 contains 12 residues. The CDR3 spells CASSPGGTEAFF. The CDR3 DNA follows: TGTGCCAGCAGCCCAGGGGGCACTGAAGCTTTCTTT.

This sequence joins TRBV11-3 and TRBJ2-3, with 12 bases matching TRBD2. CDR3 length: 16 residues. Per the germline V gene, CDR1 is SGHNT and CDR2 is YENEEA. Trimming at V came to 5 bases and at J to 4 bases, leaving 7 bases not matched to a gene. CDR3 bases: TGTGCCAGCAGCAAGCGGACTAGCGGGAAGGCAGATACGCAGTATTTT. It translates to CASSKRTSGKADTQYF.

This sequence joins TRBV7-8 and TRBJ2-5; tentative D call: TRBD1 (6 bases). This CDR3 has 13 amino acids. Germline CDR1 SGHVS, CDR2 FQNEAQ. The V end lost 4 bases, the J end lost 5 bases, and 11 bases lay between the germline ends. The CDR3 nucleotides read TGTGCCAGCAGCTCAGGGGTCGGCGAGACCCAGTACTTC. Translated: CASSSGVGETQYF.

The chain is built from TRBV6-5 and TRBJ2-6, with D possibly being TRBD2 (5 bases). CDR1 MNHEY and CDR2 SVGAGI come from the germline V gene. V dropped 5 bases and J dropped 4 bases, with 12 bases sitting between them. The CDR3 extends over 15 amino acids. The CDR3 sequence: CASSREGSGANVLTF. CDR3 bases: TGTGCCAGCAGTCGTGAGGGTTCAGGGGCCAACGTCCTGACTTTC.

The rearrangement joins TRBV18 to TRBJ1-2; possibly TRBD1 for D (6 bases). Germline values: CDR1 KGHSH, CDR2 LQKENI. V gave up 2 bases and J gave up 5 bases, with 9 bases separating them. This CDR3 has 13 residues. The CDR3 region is CASSPAGQYGYTF. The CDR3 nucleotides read TGTGCCAGCTCACCAGCTGGACAGTATGGCTACACCTTC. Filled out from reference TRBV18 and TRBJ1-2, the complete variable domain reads NAGVMQNPRHLVRRRGQEARLRCSPMKGHSHVYWYRQLPEEGLKFMVYLQKENIIDESGMPKERFSAEFPKEGPSILRIQQVVRGDSAAYFCASSPAGQYGYTFGSGTRLTVV.

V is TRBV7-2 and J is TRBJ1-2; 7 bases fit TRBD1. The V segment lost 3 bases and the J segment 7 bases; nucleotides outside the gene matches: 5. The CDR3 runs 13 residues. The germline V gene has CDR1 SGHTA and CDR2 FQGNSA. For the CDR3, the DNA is TGTGCCAGCAGCTTCACAGGGGCGGCTGGCTACACCTTC. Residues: CASSFTGAAGYTF.

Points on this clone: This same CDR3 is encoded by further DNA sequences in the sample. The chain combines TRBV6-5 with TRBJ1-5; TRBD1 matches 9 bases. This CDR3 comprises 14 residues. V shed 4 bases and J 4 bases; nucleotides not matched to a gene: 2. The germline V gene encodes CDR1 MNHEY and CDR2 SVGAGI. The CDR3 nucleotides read TGTGCCAGCAGTTTCGGACAGGGGAATCAGCCCCAGCATTTT. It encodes CASSFGQGNQPQHF.

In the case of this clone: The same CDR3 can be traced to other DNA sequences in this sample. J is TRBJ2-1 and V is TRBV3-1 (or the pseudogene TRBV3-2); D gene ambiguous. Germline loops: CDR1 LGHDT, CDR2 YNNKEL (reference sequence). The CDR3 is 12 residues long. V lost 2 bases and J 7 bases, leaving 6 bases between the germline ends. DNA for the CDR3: TGTGCCAGCAGCCAAACCGGGAATGAGCAGTTCTTC. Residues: CASSQTGNEQFF.

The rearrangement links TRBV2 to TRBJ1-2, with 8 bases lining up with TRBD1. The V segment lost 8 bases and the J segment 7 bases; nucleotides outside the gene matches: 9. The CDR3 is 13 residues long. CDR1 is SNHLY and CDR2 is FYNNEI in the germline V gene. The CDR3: CASRRQGQGGYTF. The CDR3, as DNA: TGTGCCAGCCGTAGACAGGGGCAAGGTGGCTACACCTTC.

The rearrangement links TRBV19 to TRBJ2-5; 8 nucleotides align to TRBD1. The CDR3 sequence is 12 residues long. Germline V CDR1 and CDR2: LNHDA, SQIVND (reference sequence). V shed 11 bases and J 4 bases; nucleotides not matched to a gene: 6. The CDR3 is CAGDRPGETQYF. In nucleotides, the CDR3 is TGTGCCGGGGACAGGCCCGGAGAGACCCAGTACTTC. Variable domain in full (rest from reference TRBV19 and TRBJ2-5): DGGITQSPKYLFRKEGQNVTLSCEQNLNHDAMYWYRQDPGQGLRLIYYSQIVNDFQKGDIAEGYSVSREKKESFPLTVTSAQKNPTAFYLCAGDRPGETQYFGPGTRLLVL.

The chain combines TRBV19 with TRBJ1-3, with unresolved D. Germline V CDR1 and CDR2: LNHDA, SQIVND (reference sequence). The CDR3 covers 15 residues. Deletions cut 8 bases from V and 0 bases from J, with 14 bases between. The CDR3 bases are TGTGCCAGTGGACTTACATGGGGCTCTGGAAACACCATATATTTT. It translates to CASGLTWGSGNTIYF.

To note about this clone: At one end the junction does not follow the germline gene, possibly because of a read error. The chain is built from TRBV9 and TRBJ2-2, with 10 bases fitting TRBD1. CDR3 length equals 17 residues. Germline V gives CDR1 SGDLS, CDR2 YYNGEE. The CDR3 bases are TGTGCCAGCAGCGTAGGGACAGGGGGGACGAAAACCGGGGAGCTGTTTTTT. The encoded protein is CASSVGTGGTKTGELFF.

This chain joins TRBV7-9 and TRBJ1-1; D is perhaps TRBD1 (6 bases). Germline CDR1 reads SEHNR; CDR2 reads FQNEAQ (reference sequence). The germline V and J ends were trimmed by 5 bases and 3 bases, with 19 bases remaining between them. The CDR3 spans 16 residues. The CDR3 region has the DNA TGTGCCAGCAGCGCCAAGCCCACAGGGAAGGACACTGAAGCTTTCTTT. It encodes CASSAKPTGKDTEAFF.